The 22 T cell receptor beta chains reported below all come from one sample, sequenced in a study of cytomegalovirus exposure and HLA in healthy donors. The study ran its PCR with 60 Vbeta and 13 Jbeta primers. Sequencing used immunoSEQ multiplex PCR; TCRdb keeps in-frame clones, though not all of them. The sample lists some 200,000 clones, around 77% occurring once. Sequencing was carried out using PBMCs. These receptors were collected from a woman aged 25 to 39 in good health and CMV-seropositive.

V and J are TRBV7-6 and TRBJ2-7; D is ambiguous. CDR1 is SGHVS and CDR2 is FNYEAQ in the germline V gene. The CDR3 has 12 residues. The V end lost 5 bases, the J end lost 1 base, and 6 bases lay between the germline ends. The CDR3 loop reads CASSPGSYEQYF. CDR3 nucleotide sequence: TGTGCCAGCAGCCCCGGGTCCTACGAGCAGTACTTC.

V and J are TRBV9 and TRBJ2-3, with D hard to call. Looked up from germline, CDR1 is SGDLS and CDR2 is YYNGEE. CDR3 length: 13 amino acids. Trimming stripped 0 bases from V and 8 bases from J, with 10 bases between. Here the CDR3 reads CASSVEELGTQYF. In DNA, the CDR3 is TGTGCCAGCAGCGTAGAGGAGTTAGGTACGCAGTATTTT.

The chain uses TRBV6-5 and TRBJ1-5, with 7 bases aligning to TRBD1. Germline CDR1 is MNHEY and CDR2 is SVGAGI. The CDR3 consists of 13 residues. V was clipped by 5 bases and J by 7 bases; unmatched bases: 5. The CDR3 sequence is CASSKQGIQPQHF. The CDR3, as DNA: TGTGCCAGCAGTAAACAGGGGATCCAGCCCCAGCATTTT.

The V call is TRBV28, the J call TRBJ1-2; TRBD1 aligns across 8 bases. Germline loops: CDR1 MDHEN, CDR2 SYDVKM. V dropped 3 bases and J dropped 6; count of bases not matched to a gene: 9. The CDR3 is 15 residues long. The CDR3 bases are TGTGCCAGCAGTTTTCTGAGACAGGGGATACATGGCTACACCTTC. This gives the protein CASSFLRQGIHGYTF.

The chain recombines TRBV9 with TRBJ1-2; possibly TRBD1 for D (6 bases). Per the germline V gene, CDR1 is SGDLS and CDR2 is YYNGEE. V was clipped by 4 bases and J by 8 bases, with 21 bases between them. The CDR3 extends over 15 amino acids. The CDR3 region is CASSLPEGGSRGYTF. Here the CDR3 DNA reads TGTGCCAGCAGCCTCCCCGAGGGGGGGAGTAGGGGCTACACCTTC.

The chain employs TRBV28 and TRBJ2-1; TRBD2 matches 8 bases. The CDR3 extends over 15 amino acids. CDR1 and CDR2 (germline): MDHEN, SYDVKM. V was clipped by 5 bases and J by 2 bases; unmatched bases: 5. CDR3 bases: TGTGCCAGCAGTCACGTTAGCGGGACCTACAATGAGCAGTTCTTC. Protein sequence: CASSHVSGTYNEQFF.

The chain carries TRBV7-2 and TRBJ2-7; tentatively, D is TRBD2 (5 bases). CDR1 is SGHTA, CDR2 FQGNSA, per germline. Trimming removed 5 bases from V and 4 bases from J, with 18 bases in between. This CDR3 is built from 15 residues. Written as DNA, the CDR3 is TGTGCCAGCAGCCCCCCGGTAGGCGGGCCTTACGAGCAGTACTTC. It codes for CASSPPVGGPYEQYF.

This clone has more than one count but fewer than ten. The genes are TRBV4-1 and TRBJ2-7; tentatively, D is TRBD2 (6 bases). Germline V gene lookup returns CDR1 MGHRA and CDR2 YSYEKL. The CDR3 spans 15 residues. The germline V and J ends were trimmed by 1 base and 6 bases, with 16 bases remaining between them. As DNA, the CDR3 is TGCGCCAGCAGCCAAGCAGATCTAGTCGGGAGCGAGCAGTACTTC. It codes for CASSQADLVGSEQYF.

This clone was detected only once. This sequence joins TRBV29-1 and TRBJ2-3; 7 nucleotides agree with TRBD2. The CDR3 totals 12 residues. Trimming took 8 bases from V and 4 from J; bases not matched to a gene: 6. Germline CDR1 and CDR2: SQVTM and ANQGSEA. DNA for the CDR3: TGCAGCTGGGGGGGTGGCGCAGATACGCAGTATTTT. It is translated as CSWGGGADTQYF.

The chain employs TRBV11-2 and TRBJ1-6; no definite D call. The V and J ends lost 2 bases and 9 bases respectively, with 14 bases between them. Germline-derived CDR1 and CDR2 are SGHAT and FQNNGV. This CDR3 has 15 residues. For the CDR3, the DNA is TGTGCCAGCAGCTTATTAGCCGGGATGCGTTCACCCCTCCACTTT. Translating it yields CASSLLAGMRSPLHF.

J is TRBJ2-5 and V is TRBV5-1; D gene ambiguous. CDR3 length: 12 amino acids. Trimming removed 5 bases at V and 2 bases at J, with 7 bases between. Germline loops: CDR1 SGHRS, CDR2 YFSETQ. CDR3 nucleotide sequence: TGCGCCAGCAGGGTGAGGCAAGAGACCCAGTACTTC. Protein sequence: CASRVRQETQYF.

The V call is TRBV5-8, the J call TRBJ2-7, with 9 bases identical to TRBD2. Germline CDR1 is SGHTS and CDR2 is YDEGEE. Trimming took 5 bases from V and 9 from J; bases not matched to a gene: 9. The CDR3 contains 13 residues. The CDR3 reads CASRSSGVSWQYF. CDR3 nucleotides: TGTGCCAGCAGATCTAGCGGGGTCTCGTGGCAGTACTTC.

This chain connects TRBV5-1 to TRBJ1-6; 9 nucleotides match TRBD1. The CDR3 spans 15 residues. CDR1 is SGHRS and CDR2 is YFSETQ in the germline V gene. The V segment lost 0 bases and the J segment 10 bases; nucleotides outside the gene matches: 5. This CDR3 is CASSLANRGLSPLHF. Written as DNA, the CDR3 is TGCGCCAGCAGCTTGGCCAACAGGGGGCTGTCACCCCTCCACTTT.

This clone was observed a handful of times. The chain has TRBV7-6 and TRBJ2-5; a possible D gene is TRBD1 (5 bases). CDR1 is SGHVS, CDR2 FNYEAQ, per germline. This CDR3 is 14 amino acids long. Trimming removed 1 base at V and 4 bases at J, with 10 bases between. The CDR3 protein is CASSLGQGTETQYF. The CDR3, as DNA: TGTGCCAGCAGCTTAGGGCAGGGTACAGAGACCCAGTACTTC. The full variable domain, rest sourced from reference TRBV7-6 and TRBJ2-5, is GAGVSQSPRYKVTKRGQDVALRCDPISGHVSLYWYRQALGQGPEFLTYFNYEAQQDKSGLPNDRFSAERPEGSISTLTIQRTEQRDSAMYRCASSLGQGTETQYFGPGTRLLVL.

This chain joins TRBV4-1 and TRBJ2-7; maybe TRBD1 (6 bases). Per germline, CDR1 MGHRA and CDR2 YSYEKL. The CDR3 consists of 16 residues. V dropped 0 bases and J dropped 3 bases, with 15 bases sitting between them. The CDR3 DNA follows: TGCGCCAGCAGCCAAGATCTTCGGACAGTAGACTACGAGCAGTACTTC. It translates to CASSQDLRTVDYEQYF.

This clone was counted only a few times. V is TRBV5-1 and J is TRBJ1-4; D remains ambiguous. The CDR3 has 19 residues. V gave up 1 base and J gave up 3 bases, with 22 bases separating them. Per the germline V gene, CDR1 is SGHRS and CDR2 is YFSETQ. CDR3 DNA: TGCGCCAGCAGCTTGTTGGGCGCAGGCCCCTCCGGCGCTAATGAAAAACTGTTTTTT. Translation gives CASSLLGAGPSGANEKLFF. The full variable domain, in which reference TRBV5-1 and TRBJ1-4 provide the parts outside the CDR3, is KAGVTQTPRYLIKTRGQQVTLSCSPISGHRSVSWYQQTPGQGLQFLFEYFSETQRNKGNFPGRFSGRQFSNSRSEMNVSTLELGDSALYLCASSLLGAGPSGANEKLFFGSGTQLSVL.

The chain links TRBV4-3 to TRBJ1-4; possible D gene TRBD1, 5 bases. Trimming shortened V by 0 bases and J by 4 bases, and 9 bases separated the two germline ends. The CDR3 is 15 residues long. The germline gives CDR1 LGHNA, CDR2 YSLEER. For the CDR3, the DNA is TGCGCCAGCAGCCAAGATCGGCAGGGTAATGAAAAACTGTTTTTT. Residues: CASSQDRQGNEKLFF.

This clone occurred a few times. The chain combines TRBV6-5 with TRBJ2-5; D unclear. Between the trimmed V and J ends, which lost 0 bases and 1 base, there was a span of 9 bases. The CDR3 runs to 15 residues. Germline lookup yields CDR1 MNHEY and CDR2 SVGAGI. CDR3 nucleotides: TGTGCCAGCAGTTACTCCAGGTTGACCCAAGAGACCCAGTACTTC. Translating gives CASSYSRLTQETQYF.

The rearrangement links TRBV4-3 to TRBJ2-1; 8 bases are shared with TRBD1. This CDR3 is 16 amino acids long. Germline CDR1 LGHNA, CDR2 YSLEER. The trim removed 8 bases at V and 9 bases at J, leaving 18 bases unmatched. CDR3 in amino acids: CASARLTGVGGSEQFF. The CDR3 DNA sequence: TGCGCCAGCGCCCGCCTGACAGGGGTCGGAGGAAGTGAGCAGTTCTTC.

CDR3 region: CASSVDGTGADYNEQFF. The DNA of the CDR3 is TGTGCCAGCAGCGTAGATGGAACGGGAGCGGACTACAATGAGCAGTTCTTC. The chain recombines TRBV9 with TRBJ2-1; D is possibly TRBD2 (6 bases). Germline V gene lookup returns CDR1 SGDLS and CDR2 YYNGEE. Trimming took 0 bases from V and 3 from J, leaving 16 bases between them. The CDR3 extends over 17 amino acids.

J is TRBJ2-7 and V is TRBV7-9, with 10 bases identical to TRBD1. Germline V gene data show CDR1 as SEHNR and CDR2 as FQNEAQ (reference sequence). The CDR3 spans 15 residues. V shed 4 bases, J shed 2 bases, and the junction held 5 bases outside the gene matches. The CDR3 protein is CASSWGQGRTYEQYF. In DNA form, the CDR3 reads TGTGCCAGCAGCTGGGGACAGGGGAGAACCTACGAGCAGTACTTC.

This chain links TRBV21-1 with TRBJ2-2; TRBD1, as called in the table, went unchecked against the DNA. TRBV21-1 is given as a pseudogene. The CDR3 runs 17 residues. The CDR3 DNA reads TGTGCCAGCAGCAAAGCGTTGGACAGGGGGCGCACCGGGGAGCTGTTTTTT. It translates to CASSKALDRGRTGELFF.